Listed below are T cell receptor beta chains from one sample, sequenced in a study of neurological immune-mediated disorders. MiXCR, applied by TCRdb to the 5' RACE reads, yields one record per CDR3 protein. Among over 45,000 distinct CDR3 sequences listed, 25% were seen once. The sequenced sample was PBMCs. The receptors were gathered from a woman in her seventies in good health. The CDR3 runs from the conserved cysteine through the conserved F or W. The D gene is left open where the match is weak. Only part of the rows carry a size: once, few, many, or a class if the clone is expanded.

CDR3 protein: CASSPYSLYNSPLHF; CDR3 DNA: TGTGCCAGCTCACCCTACAGCCTCTATAATTCACCCCTCCACTTT; D gene: NA; clone size: NA; V gene: TRBV18; J gene: TRBJ1-6
CDR3 protein: CAISDYTSGNTIYF; CDR3 DNA: TGTGCCATCAGTGACTACACCTCTGGAAACACCATATATTTT; D gene: NA; clone size: few; V gene: TRBV10-3; J gene: TRBJ1-3
CDR3 protein: CSAWTSGRGYNEQFF; CDR3 DNA: TGCAGTGCTTGGACTAGCGGGAGGGGCTACAATGAGCAGTTCTTC; D gene: TRBD2; clone size: many; V gene: TRBV20-1; J gene: TRBJ2-1
CDR3 protein: CASSLGTGVEAEAFF; CDR3 DNA: TGTGCCAGCAGTTTGGGGACAGGGGTGGAAGCTGAAGCTTTCTTT; D gene: TRBD1; clone size: many; V gene: TRBV28; J gene: TRBJ1-1
CDR3 protein: CASQDREGTDTQYF; CDR3 DNA: TGCGCCAGCCAGGACAGGGAGGGCACAGATACGCAGTATTTT; D gene: TRBD1; clone size: many; V gene: TRBV5-1; J gene: TRBJ2-3
CDR3 protein: CASSRGQGAYHEQYF; CDR3 DNA: TGTGCCAGCAGCCGTGGACAGGGGGCTTACCACGAGCAGTACTTC; D gene: TRBD1; clone size: many; V gene: TRBV7-2; J gene: TRBJ2-7
CDR3 protein: CSARDSRGTFYEQYF; CDR3 DNA: TGCAGTGCTAGAGATAGTCGCGGGACCTTCTACGAGCAGTACTTC; D gene: NA; clone size: many; V gene: TRBV20-1; J gene: TRBJ2-7
CDR3 protein: CSATHGQGLETQYF; CDR3 DNA: TGCAGTGCTACACACGGGCAGGGTTTGGAGACCCAGTACTTC; D gene: NA; clone size: NA; V gene: TRBV20-1; J gene: TRBJ2-5
CDR3 protein: CASSQEVAAPNGYTF; CDR3 DNA: TGCGCCAGCAGCCAAGAAGTGGCGGCCCCGAATGGCTACACCTTC; D gene: NA; clone size: many; V gene: TRBV4-1; J gene: TRBJ1-2
CDR3 protein: CSARAPNWRGQYNEQFF; CDR3 DNA: TGCAGTGCTAGGGCCCCAAATTGGCGGGGGCAATACAATGAGCAGTTCTTC; D gene: NA; clone size: many; V gene: TRBV20-1; J gene: TRBJ2-1
CDR3 protein: CASSSSSASGDEQFF; CDR3 DNA: TGTGCCAGCAGCTCCTCCTCGGCCTCAGGAGATGAGCAGTTCTTC; D gene: NA; clone size: many; V gene: TRBV7-9; J gene: TRBJ2-1
CDR3 protein: CASSYKGTGTDPNQPQHF; CDR3 DNA: TGTGCCAGCAGTTACAAGGGGACCGGGACAGACCCCAATCAGCCCCAGCATTTT; D gene: TRBD1; clone size: few; V gene: TRBV6-2/TRBV6-3; J gene: TRBJ1-5
CDR3 protein: CASSLPEGYQETQYF; CDR3 DNA: TGCGCCAGCAGCTTGCCGGAGGGCTACCAAGAGACCCAGTACTTC; D gene: NA; clone size: many; V gene: TRBV5-1; J gene: TRBJ2-5
CDR3 protein: CASSLTSVAYNEQFF; CDR3 DNA: TGCGCCAGCAGCCTGACTAGTGTCGCCTACAATGAGCAGTTCTTC; D gene: NA; clone size: many; V gene: TRBV5-1; J gene: TRBJ2-1
CDR3 protein: CSATRGETRALHF; CDR3 DNA: TGCAGTGCAACTAGGGGGGAGACCAGGGCCCTCCACTTT; D gene: NA; clone size: NA; V gene: TRBV20-1; J gene: TRBJ1-6
CDR3 protein: CASSLAGQNTEAFF; CDR3 DNA: TGCGCCAGCAGCTTGGCCGGCCAGAACACTGAAGCTTTCTTT; D gene: NA; clone size: once; V gene: TRBV5-1; J gene: TRBJ1-1
CDR3 protein: CASSLVPSSYEQYF; CDR3 DNA: TGTGCCAGCAGCTTGGTTCCTTCCTCCTACGAGCAGTACTTC; D gene: NA; clone size: many; V gene: TRBV5-4; J gene: TRBJ2-7
CDR3 protein: CASSLDRDRANEQFF; CDR3 DNA: TGTGCCAGCAGCTTAGACCGGGACAGAGCCAATGAGCAGTTCTTC; D gene: TRBD1; clone size: many; V gene: TRBV7-2; J gene: TRBJ2-1
CDR3 protein: CSARDGRAAKNIQYF; CDR3 DNA: TGCAGTGCTAGGGACGGGAGGGCGGCCAAAAACATTCAGTACTTC; D gene: TRBD2; clone size: many; V gene: TRBV20-1; J gene: TRBJ2-4
CDR3 protein: CASSVAQSSGRPADTQYF; CDR3 DNA: TGTGCCAGCAGCGTAGCTCAGTCTAGCGGGAGGCCAGCAGATACGCAGTATTTT; D gene: TRBD2; clone size: many; V gene: TRBV9; J gene: TRBJ2-3
CDR3 protein: CASTVVPSGNTIYF; CDR3 DNA: TGTGCCAGCACCGTGGTCCCCTCTGGAAACACCATATATTTT; D gene: NA; clone size: many; V gene: TRBV12-3/TRBV12-4; J gene: TRBJ1-3
CDR3 protein: CASSVERQGAQGQYF; CDR3 DNA: TGTGCCAGCAGCGTAGAGAGACAGGGGGCTCAAGGGCAGTACTTC; D gene: TRBD1; clone size: NA; V gene: TRBV9; J gene: TRBJ2-7
CDR3 protein: CSARVSGTAYEQYF; CDR3 DNA: TGCAGTGCTAGAGTATCCGGGACAGCCTACGAGCAGTACTTC; D gene: TRBD1; clone size: NA; V gene: TRBV20-1; J gene: TRBJ2-7
CDR3 protein: CASSLVGQGAGNEQFF; CDR3 DNA: TGCGCCAGCAGCTTGGTCGGACAGGGGGCGGGGAATGAGCAGTTCTTC; D gene: TRBD1; clone size: many; V gene: TRBV5-1; J gene: TRBJ2-1
CDR3 protein: CASRPLGREEGNEQFF; CDR3 DNA: TGTGCCAGCAGACCACTCGGGCGGGAGGAAGGAAATGAGCAGTTCTTC; D gene: TRBD2; clone size: medium-sized; V gene: TRBV6-1; J gene: TRBJ2-1
CDR3 protein: CASSETPLAWLASGGAHPLNEQFF; CDR3 DNA: TGTGCCAGCAGCGAGACCCCTCTGGCTTGGTTGGCTAGCGGGGGGGCCCACCCTCTCAATGAGCAGTTCTTC; D gene: TRBD2; clone size: NA; V gene: TRBV7-2; J gene: TRBJ2-1
CDR3 protein: CSATRDYGYTF; CDR3 DNA: TGCAGTGCTACCCGGGACTATGGCTACACCTTC; D gene: NA; clone size: many; V gene: TRBV20-1; J gene: TRBJ1-2
CDR3 protein: CASSRTPATYEQYF; CDR3 DNA: TGCGCCAGCAGCCGAACACCCGCTACCTACGAGCAGTACTTC; D gene: NA; clone size: many; V gene: TRBV4-1; J gene: TRBJ2-7
CDR3 protein: CSAPRDSNEQFF; CDR3 DNA: TGCAGTGCCCCAAGGGACTCCAATGAGCAGTTCTTC; D gene: NA; clone size: NA; V gene: TRBV20-1; J gene: TRBJ2-1
CDR3 protein: CASSPLADTDTQYF; CDR3 DNA: TGTGCCAGCTCACCCCTAGCGGACACAGATACGCAGTATTTT; D gene: TRBD2; clone size: NA; V gene: TRBV18; J gene: TRBJ2-3
CDR3 protein: CASSFATGNTEAFF; CDR3 DNA: TGCGCCAGCAGCTTTGCTACAGGAAACACTGAAGCTTTCTTT; D gene: NA; clone size: many; V gene: TRBV5-1; J gene: TRBJ1-1
CDR3 protein: CASSQYEPGRDDQFF; CDR3 DNA: TGTGCCAGCAGCCAATATGAGCCCGGTAGGGATGACCAGTTCTTC; D gene: NA; clone size: NA; V gene: TRBV3-1; J gene: TRBJ2-1
CDR3 protein: CASSELEGHAGYTF; CDR3 DNA: TGTGCCAGCAGTGAATTGGAAGGGCATGCGGGCTACACCTTC; D gene: NA; clone size: few; V gene: TRBV2; J gene: TRBJ1-2
CDR3 protein: CSGRGPNQPQHF; CDR3 DNA: TGCAGTGGAAGGGGCCCGAATCAGCCCCAGCATTTT; D gene: NA; clone size: many; V gene: TRBV20-1; J gene: TRBJ1-5
CDR3 protein: CSASGRMGLAGGNEQFF; CDR3 DNA: TGCAGTGCTAGCGGGAGAATGGGACTAGCGGGGGGGAATGAGCAGTTCTTC; D gene: TRBD2; clone size: many; V gene: TRBV20-1; J gene: TRBJ2-1
CDR3 protein: CRDRGSNEKLFF; CDR3 DNA: TGCAGGGACCGGGGTTCTAATGAAAAACTGTTTTTT; D gene: NA; clone size: many; V gene: TRBV20-1; J gene: TRBJ1-4
CDR3 protein: CASSYSPGVTEAFF; CDR3 DNA: TGTGCCAGCAGTTACTCCCCAGGGGTCACTGAAGCTTTCTTT; D gene: NA; clone size: NA; V gene: TRBV6-6; J gene: TRBJ1-1
CDR3 protein: CASSLVNEQFF; CDR3 DNA: TGTGCCAGCAGCCTCGTGAATGAGCAGTTCTTC; D gene: NA; clone size: many; V gene: TRBV7-9; J gene: TRBJ2-1
CDR3 protein: CASSVGDGRSLDEQYF; CDR3 DNA: TGTGCCAGCAGCGTAGGAGACGGGAGGTCTCTGGACGAGCAGTACTTC; D gene: TRBD2; clone size: many; V gene: TRBV7-9; J gene: TRBJ2-7
CDR3 protein: CSASTSGRGPPQYF; CDR3 DNA: TGCAGTGCTAGTACTAGCGGGAGGGGTCCGCCCCAGTACTTC; D gene: TRBD2; clone size: many; V gene: TRBV20-1; J gene: TRBJ2-5
CDR3 protein: CSARGLTGTGELFF; CDR3 DNA: TGCAGTGCTAGGGGACTGACAGGCACAGGGGAGCTGTTTTTT; D gene: NA; clone size: NA; V gene: TRBV20-1; J gene: TRBJ2-2
CDR3 protein: CASSRDSLMNTEAFF; CDR3 DNA: TGTGCCAGCAGCCGAGACAGTCTCATGAACACTGAAGCTTTCTTT; D gene: NA; clone size: many; V gene: TRBV11-2; J gene: TRBJ1-1
CDR3 protein: CASSPTGEETQYF; CDR3 DNA: TGCGCCAGCAGCCCGACCGGGGAAGAGACCCAGTACTTC; D gene: NA; clone size: many; V gene: TRBV5-1; J gene: TRBJ2-5
CDR3 protein: CASSYSRTEYTEAFF; CDR3 DNA: TGTGCCAGCAGTTACTCTCGGACGGAATACACTGAAGCTTTCTTT; D gene: NA; clone size: NA; V gene: TRBV6-5; J gene: TRBJ1-1
CDR3 protein: CASSLSDNTDGYTF; CDR3 DNA: TGTGCCAGCAGCCTCTCGGACAATACCGATGGCTACACCTTC; D gene: NA; clone size: NA; V gene: TRBV3-1; J gene: TRBJ1-2
CDR3 protein: CASSLRDRFEAFF; CDR3 DNA: TGCGCCAGCAGCCTCCGGGACAGGTTTGAAGCTTTCTTT; D gene: TRBD1; clone size: NA; V gene: TRBV5-1; J gene: TRBJ1-1
CDR3 protein: CASSLDLLGLAGVRPYEQYF; CDR3 DNA: TGTGCCAGCAGCTTAGATTTATTAGGACTAGCGGGAGTTCGCCCCTACGAGCAGTACTTC; D gene: TRBD2; clone size: NA; V gene: TRBV11-3; J gene: TRBJ2-7
CDR3 protein: CASSLGQWESQYF; CDR3 DNA: TGCGCCAGCAGCTTGGGACAGTGGGAGTCCCAGTACTTC; D gene: NA; clone size: NA; V gene: TRBV5-1; J gene: TRBJ2-5
CDR3 protein: CASSSRTSGYSTDTQYF; CDR3 DNA: TGTGCCAGCAGCTCGAGGACTAGCGGCTACAGCACAGATACGCAGTATTTT; D gene: TRBD2; clone size: many; V gene: TRBV7-2; J gene: TRBJ2-3
CDR3 protein: CSVAAQEETQYF; CDR3 DNA: TGCAGCGTTGCGGCACAGGAAGAGACCCAGTACTTC; D gene: NA; clone size: many; V gene: TRBV29-1; J gene: TRBJ2-5